The 16 T cell receptor beta chains below come from one sample, sequenced in a study of vaccination and CD4 T cells after COVID-19. The sample's treatment: approximately nine-day PBMC culture with coronavirus spike peptide pools or control peptides (ViraFEST assay). Sequence data for DNA of cultured CD4+ T cells were generated by the Oncomine TCR Beta short-read assay. TCRdb processed the PCR reads anew with MiXCR; each CDR3 protein has one entry. Here the sample spans around 2,200 distinct CDR3 sequences, less than 35% being singletons. The antigens of these receptors remain unknown. Source: CD4+ T cells from blood, cultured in vitro, taken after SARS-CoV-2 vaccination. Every receptor here comes from a human donor who had recovered from COVID-19.

This clonotype was observed a handful of times. The chain carries TRBV6-1 and TRBJ2-7, with D tentatively TRBD1 (6 bases). This CDR3 is built from 16 residues. Germline V lookup: CDR1 MNHNS, CDR2 SASEGT. V lost 3 bases and J lost 2, with 17 bases in between. CDR3 loop: CASSDRSWSGAYEQYF. The CDR3 DNA reads as TGTGCCAGCAGTGATCGGTCCTGGTCAGGGGCCTACGAGCAGTACTTC.

This clonotype was counted only a few times. The CDR3 region has the DNA TGCACCAGACGGTCTCGGTGGGGGGGGGCTAGCACAGATACGCAGTATTTT. Translation gives CTRRSRWGGASTDTQYF. This sequence joins TRBV1 and TRBJ2-3; the table's D gene call, TRBD1, was not cross checked with the DNA. TRBV1 is a listed pseudogene. The CDR3 length is 17 residues.

In its sample, this clonotype was seen a few times. The CDR3 loop is CAISEGGVSSYEQYF. The CDR3 coding sequence is TGTGCCATCAGTGAAGGTGGGGTTTCCTCCTACGAGCAGTACTTC. The J gene is TRBJ2-7, the V gene TRBV10-3; no clear D. CDR3 size: 15 residues. Germline values: CDR1 ENHRY, CDR2 SYGVKD. Trimming pared 3 bases from V and 0 bases from J, leaving 12 bases between.

This clonotype is classed as large (0.1 to 1%). This chain links TRBV6-5 with TRBJ1-2; no firm D call. Germline V gene data show CDR1 as MNHEY and CDR2 as SVGAGI. V was shortened by 0 bases and J by 5 bases, with 10 bases between the two germline ends. There are 14 residues in the CDR3. The CDR3 DNA reads TGTGCCAGCAGTTACTCGACCGGCCGGTATGGCTACACCTTC. Its translation is CASSYSTGRYGYTF.

V is TRBV6-2 or TRBV6-3 and J is TRBJ1-5; D gene uncertain. With 4 bases removed from V and 6 bases from J, the gap between germline ends came to 4 bases. Germline loops: CDR1 MNHEY, CDR2 SVGEGT. The CDR3 loop spans 11 amino acids. The CDR3 bases are TGTGCCAGCAGTTCAAGTCAGCCCCAGCATTTT. It is translated as CASSSSQPQHF.

This clonotype is judged medium-sized. V is TRBV7-9 and J is TRBJ2-1; 9 bases match TRBD2. The germline gives CDR1 SEHNR, CDR2 FQNEAQ (reference sequence). This CDR3 has 15 residues. J gave up 7 bases and V 2 bases, and 6 bases lay outside the gene matches. The chain's CDR3 is CASSLQGTSQNEQFF. The CDR3 nucleotides read TGTGCCAGCAGCTTACAGGGGACTAGCCAAAATGAGCAGTTCTTC.

This clonotype has a handful of counts. The rearrangement joins TRBV20-1 to TRBJ2-1, with TRBD2 matching 9 bases. The CDR3 runs 13 residues. V gave up 2 bases and J gave up 6 bases; unmatched junction bases: 2. Germline CDR1 DFQATT, CDR2 SNEGSKA (reference sequence). CDR3 nucleotides: TGCAGTGCTAGAAAACTAGCGGGCAATGAGCAGTTCTTC. This translates into CSARKLAGNEQFF.

CDR3 in DNA: TGTGCCAGCAGTGGGAGGTTAAGGGGCCCCACAGATACGCAGTATTTT. Protein: CASSGRLRGPTDTQYF. The rearrangement joins TRBV6-1 to TRBJ2-3; TRBD1 or TRBD2 may be the D gene (5 bases each). This CDR3 is built from 16 residues. Germline V lookup: CDR1 MNHNS, CDR2 SASEGT. Trimming left V 4 bases short and J 2 bases short, with 16 bases between.

This clonotype was counted a few times. The V call is TRBV6-1, the J call TRBJ2-5; 9 bases match TRBD1. Germline values: CDR1 MNHNS, CDR2 SASEGT. The CDR3 runs 19 residues. J was trimmed by 2 bases and V by 6 bases; bases with no gene match: 19. CDR3 protein: CASSAELGQGSSMQETQYF. The CDR3, as DNA: TGTGCCAGCAGCGCAGAACTGGGACAGGGAAGCAGTATGCAAGAGACCCAGTACTTC.

The genes are TRBV10-3 and TRBJ1-2; 9 bases are a match to TRBD1. V dropped 6 bases and J dropped 3; count of bases not matched to a gene: 5. Per the germline V gene, CDR1 is ENHRY and CDR2 is SYGVKD. The CDR3 is made up of 14 amino acids. CDR3 in amino acids: CAISLGQGDYGYTF. For the CDR3, the DNA is TGTGCCATCAGCCTGGGACAGGGCGACTATGGCTACACCTTC.

The J gene is TRBJ1-2, the V gene TRBV6-1; D is undetermined. From germline, CDR1 is MNHNS and CDR2 SASEGT. This CDR3 comprises 13 residues. The V gene lost 5 bases and the J gene lost 0 bases, with 7 bases spanning the gap. The CDR3 loop is CASSPSSNYGYTF. The DNA of the CDR3 is TGTGCCAGCAGTCCCTCATCTAACTATGGCTACACCTTC.

The CDR3: CSARDSRTGDSYEQYF. The DNA of the CDR3 is TGCAGTGCTAGAGATTCCCGGACAGGGGATAGTTACGAGCAGTACTTC. V usage is TRBV20-1 and J usage is TRBJ2-7; 9 nucleotides align to TRBD1. CDR3 length equals 16 residues. The V and J ends lost 0 bases and 4 bases, in that order; junction bases with no gene match: 10. Germline lookup yields CDR1 DFQATT and CDR2 SNEGSKA (reference sequence).

The chain uses TRBV19 and TRBJ1-5; 7 nucleotides align to TRBD1. The CDR3 is 14 amino acids. V lost 4 bases, J lost 5 bases, and 5 bases stayed unmatched. CDR1 LNHDA and CDR2 SQIVND come from the germline V gene (reference sequence). This CDR3 reads CASSTDRDDQPQHF. The CDR3 bases are TGTGCCAGTAGTACCGACAGGGACGATCAGCCCCAGCATTTT.

In its sample, this clonotype ranks as medium-sized. The chain is built from TRBV20-1 and TRBJ1-6; 7 bases match TRBD1. The CDR3 contains 14 residues. Losses at the gene ends were 0 bases for V and 6 bases for J; bases not matched to a gene: 2. Germline CDR1 DFQATT, CDR2 SNEGSKA (reference sequence). CDR3 region: CSAREGQRNSPLHF. The CDR3 bases are TGCAGTGCTAGAGAGGGACAGCGTAATTCACCCCTCCACTTT.

The V gene is TRBV7-3, the J gene TRBJ2-1; D gene uncertain. Germline CDR1 and CDR2: SGHTA and FQGTGA. V lost 5 bases and J 6 bases, leaving 14 bases between the germline ends. The CDR3 spans 14 residues. The CDR3 loop reads CASSPRQASNEQFF. Written as DNA, the CDR3 is TGTGCCAGCAGCCCCCGCCAAGCGAGCAATGAGCAGTTCTTC.

This clonotype is classed as medium-sized. The chain links TRBV28 to TRBJ2-5, with no clear D. Germline CDR1 MDHEN, CDR2 SYDVKM. This CDR3 region has 16 residues. The ends were cut back, 2 bases at V and 7 bases at J, with 20 bases in the middle. The CDR3 sequence: CASSLSDGPRTGTQYF. CDR3 nucleotide sequence: TGTGCCAGCAGTTTAAGTGACGGCCCCCGGACGGGGACCCAGTACTTC. The variable domain in full, completed from reference TRBV28 and TRBJ2-5, reads DVKVTQSSRYLVKRTGEKVFLECVQDMDHENMFWYRQDPGLGLRLIYFSYDVKMKEKGDIPEGYSVSREKKERFSLILESASTNQTSMYLCASSLSDGPRTGTQYFGPGTRLLVL.